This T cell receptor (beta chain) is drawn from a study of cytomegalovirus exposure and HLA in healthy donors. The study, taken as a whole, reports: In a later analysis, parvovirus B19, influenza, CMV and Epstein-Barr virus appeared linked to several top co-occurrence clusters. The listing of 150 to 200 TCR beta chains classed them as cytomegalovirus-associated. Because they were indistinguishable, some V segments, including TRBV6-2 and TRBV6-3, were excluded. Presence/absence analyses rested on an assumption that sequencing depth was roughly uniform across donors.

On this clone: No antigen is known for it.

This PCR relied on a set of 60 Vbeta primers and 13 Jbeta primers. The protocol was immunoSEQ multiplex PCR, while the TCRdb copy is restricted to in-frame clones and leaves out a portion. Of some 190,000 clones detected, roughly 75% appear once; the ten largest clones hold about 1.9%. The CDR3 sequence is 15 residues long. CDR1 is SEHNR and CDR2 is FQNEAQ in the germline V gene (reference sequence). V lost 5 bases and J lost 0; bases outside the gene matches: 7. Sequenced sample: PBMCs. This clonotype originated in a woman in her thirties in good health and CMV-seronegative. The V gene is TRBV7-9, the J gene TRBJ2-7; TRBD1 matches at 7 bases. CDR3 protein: CASSPKTGLSYEQYF. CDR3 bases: TGTGCCAGCAGCCCGAAGACAGGGCTCTCCTACGAGCAGTACTTC.